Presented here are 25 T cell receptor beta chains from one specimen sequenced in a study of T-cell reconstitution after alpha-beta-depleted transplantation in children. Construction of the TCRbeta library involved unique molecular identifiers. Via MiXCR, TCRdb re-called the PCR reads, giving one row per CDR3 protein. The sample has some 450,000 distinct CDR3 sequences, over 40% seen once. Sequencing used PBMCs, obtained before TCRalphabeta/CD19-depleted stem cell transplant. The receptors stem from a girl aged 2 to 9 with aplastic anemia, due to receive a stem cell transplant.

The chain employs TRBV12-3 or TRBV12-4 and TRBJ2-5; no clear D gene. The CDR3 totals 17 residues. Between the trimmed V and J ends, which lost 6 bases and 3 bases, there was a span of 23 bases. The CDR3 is CASRSSGRAILEETQYF. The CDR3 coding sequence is TGTGCCAGCAGAAGTAGTGGCCGGGCAATCCTAGAAGAGACCCAGTACTTC.

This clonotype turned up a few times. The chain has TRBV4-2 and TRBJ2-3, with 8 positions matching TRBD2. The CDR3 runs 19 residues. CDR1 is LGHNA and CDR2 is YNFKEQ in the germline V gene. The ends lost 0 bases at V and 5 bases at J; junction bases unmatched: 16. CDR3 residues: CASSQDPSGGPPRRDTQYF. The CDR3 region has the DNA TGTGCCAGCAGCCAAGATCCCTCGGGAGGGCCGCCACGAAGAGATACGCAGTATTTT.

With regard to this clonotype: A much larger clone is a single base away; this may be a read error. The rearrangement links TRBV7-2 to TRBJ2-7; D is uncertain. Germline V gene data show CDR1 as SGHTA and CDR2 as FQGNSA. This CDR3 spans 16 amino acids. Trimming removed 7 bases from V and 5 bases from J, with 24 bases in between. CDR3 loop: CASTPRLAWGSNEQYF. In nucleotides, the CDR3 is TGTGCCAGCACCCCCCGCCTCGCGTGGGGAAGCAACGAGCAGTACTTC.

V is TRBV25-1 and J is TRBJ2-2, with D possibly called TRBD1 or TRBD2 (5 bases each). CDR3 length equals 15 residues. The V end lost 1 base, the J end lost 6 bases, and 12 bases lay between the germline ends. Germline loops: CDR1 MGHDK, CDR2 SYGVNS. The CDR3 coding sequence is TGTGCCAGCAGTGAATCAGGGATGGGGGCCGGGGAGCTGTTTTTT. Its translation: CASSESGMGAGELFF.

The CDR3 coding sequence is TGCAGTGCTAGGAAAGGGGAAACTCGACATTTT. This codes for CSARKGETRHF. The chain is built from TRBV20-1 and TRBJ1-5, with D possibly matching TRBD1 (5 bases). Per germline, CDR1 DFQATT and CDR2 SNEGSKA (reference sequence). Trimming took 3 bases from V and 16 from J, leaving 16 bases between them. This CDR3 region has 11 residues.

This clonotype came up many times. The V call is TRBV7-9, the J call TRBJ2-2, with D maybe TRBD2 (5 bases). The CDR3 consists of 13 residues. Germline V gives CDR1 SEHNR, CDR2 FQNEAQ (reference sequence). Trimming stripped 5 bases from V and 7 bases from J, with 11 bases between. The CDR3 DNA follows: TGTGCCAGCAGCCGGCCGGGGTACGGGGAGCTGTTTTTT. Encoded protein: CASSRPGYGELFF.

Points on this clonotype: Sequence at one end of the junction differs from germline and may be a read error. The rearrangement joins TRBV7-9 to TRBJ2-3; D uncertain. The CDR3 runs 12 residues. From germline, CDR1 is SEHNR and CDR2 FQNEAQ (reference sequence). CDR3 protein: CASNLGTDTQYF. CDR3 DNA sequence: TGTGCCAGCAACTTAGGCACAGATACGCAGTATTTT.

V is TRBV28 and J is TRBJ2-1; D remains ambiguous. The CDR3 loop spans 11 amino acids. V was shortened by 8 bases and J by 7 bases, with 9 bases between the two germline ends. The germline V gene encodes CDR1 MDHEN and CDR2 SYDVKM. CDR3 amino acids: CASPLGNEQFF. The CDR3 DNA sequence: TGTGCCAGCCCGCTTGGGAATGAGCAGTTCTTC.

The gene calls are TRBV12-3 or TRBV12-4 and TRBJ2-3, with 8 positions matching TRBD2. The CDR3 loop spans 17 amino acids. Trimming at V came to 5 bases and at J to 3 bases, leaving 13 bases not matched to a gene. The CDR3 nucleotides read TGTGCCAGCAGTGACCCTCGGGGGGGGATCGGGACAGATACGCAGTATTTT. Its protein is CASSDPRGGIGTDTQYF.

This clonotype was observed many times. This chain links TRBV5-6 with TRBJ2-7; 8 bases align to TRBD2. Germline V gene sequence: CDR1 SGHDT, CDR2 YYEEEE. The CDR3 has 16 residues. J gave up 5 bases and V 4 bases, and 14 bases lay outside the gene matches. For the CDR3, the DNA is TGTGCCAGCAGCAGGAACCCGGGACTAGTTCTCCACGAGCAGTACTTC. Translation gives CASSRNPGLVLHEQYF.

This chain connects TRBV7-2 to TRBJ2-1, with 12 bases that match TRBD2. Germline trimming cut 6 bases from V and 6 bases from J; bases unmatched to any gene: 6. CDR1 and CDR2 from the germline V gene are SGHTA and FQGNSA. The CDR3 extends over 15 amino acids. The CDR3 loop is CASSSTSGGSNEQFF. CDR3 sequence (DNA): TGTGCCAGCAGTTCAACTAGCGGGGGGTCCAATGAGCAGTTCTTC.

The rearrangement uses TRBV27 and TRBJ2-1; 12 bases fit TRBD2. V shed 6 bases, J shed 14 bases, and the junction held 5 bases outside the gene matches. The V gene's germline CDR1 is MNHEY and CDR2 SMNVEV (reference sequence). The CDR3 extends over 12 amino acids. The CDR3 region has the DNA TGTGCCAGCAGCCGGACTAGCGGGAAGGAGTTCTTC. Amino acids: CASSRTSGKEFF.

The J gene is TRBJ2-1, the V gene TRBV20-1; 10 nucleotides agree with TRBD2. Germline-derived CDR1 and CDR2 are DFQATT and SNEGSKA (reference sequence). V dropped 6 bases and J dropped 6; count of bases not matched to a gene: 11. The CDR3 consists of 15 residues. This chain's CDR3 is CSATETSGVANEQFF. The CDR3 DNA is TGCAGTGCAACCGAAACTAGCGGGGTGGCCAATGAGCAGTTCTTC.

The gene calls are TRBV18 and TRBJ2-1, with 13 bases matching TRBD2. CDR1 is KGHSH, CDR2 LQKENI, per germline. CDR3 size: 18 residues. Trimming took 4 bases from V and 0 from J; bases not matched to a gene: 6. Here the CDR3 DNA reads TGTGCCAGCTCACGGACTAGCGGGAGAAGAGTCTCCTACAATGAGCAGTTCTTC. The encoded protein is CASSRTSGRRVSYNEQFF.

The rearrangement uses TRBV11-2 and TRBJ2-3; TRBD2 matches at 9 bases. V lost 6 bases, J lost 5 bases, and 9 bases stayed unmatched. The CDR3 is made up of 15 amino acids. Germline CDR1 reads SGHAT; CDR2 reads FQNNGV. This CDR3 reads CASRIAGVNLDTQYF. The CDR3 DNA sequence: TGTGCCAGCAGAATAGCGGGAGTGAACTTAGATACGCAGTATTTT.

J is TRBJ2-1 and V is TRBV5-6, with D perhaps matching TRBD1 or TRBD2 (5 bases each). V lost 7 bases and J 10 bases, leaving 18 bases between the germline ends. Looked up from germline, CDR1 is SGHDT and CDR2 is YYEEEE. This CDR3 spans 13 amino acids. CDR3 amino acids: CASGPATGTEQFF. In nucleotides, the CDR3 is TGTGCCAGCGGCCCCGCGACCGGGACGGAGCAGTTCTTC.

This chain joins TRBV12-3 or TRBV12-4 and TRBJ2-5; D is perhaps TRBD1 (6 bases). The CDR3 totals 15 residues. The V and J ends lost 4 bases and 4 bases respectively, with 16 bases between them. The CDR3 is CASSSPGQVGETQYF. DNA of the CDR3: TGTGCCAGCAGTTCGCCGGGACAAGTCGGAGAGACCCAGTACTTC.

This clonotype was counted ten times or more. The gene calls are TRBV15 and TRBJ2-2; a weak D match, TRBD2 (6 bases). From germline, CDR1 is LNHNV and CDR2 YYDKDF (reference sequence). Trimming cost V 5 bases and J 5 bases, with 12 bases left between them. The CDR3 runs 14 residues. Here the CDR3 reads CATSLRRETGELFF. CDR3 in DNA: TGTGCCACCAGCCTCCGGAGGGAGACCGGGGAGCTGTTTTTT.

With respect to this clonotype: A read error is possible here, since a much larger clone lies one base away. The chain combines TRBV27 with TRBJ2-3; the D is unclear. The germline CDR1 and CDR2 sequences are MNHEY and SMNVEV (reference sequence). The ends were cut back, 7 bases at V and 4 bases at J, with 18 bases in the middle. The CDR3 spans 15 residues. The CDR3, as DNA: TGTGCCAGCAAGTTTAACGGCCTCCACCCAGATACGCAGTATTTT. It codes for CASKFNGLHPDTQYF.

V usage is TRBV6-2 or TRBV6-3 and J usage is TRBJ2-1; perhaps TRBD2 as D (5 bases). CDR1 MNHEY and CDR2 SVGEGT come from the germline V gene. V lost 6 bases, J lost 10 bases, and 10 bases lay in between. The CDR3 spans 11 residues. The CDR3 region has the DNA TGTGCCAGCAGCCCCCCGGGGGAGCAGTTCTTC. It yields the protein CASSPPGEQFF.

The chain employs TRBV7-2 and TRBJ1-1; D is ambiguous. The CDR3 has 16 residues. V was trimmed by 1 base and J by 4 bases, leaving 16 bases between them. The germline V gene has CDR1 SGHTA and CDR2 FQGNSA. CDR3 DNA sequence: TGTGCCAGCAGCTTAGAAAGCTTCAACCGGGGCACTGAAGCTTTCTTT. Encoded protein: CASSLESFNRGTEAFF.

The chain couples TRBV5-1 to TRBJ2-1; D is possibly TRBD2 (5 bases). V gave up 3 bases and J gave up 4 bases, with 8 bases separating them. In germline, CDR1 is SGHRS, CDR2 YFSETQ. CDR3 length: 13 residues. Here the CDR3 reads CASSSGFYNEQFF. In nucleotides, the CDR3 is TGCGCCAGCAGCTCGGGATTTTACAATGAGCAGTTCTTC.

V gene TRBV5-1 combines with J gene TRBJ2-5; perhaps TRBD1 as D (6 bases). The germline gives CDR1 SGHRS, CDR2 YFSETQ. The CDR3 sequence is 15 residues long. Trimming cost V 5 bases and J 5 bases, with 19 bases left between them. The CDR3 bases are TGCGCCAGCAGTCTGATAGCCCGGGACACGGAGACCCAGTACTTC. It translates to CASSLIARDTETQYF.

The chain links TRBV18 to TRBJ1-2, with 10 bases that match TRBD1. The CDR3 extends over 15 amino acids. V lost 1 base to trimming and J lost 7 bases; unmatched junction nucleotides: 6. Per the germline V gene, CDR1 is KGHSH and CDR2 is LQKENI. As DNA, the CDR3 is TGTGCCAGCTCACCACTAGAGACAGGGGGCTTTGGCTACACCTTC. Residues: CASSPLETGGFGYTF. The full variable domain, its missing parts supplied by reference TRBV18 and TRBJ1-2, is NAGVMQNPRHLVRRRGQEARLRCSPMKGHSHVYWYRQLPEEGLKFMVYLQKENIIDESGMPKERFSAEFPKEGPSILRIQQVVRGDSAAYFCASSPLETGGFGYTFGSGTRLTVV.

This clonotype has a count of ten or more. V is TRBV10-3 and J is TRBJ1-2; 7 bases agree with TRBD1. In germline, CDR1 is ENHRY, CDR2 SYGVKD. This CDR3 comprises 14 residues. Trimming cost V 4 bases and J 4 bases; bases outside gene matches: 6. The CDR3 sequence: CAISATGDGYGYTF. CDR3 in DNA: TGTGCCATCAGTGCTACAGGGGACGGCTATGGCTACACCTTC.